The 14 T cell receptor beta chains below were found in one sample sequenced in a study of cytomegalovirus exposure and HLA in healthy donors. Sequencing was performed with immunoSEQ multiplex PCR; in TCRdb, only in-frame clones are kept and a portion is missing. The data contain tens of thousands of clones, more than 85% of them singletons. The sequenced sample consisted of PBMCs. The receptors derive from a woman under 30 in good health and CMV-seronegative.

The CDR3 sequence is CASSLVGRFYGYTF. The DNA for the CDR3 is TGTGCCAGCAGCTTGGTTGGGCGTTTCTATGGCTACACCTTC. The rearrangement uses TRBV5-6 and TRBJ1-2, with D uncertain. Germline V gene sequence: CDR1 SGHDT, CDR2 YYEEEE. V was clipped by 0 bases and J by 4 bases, with 10 bases between them. CDR3 size: 14 residues.

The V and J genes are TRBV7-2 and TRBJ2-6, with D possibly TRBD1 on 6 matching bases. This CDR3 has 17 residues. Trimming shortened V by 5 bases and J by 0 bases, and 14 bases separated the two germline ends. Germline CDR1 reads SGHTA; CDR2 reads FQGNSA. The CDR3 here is CASSPQTGPSGANVLTF. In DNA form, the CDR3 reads TGTGCCAGCAGCCCCCAGACAGGACCCTCTGGGGCCAACGTCCTGACTTTC.

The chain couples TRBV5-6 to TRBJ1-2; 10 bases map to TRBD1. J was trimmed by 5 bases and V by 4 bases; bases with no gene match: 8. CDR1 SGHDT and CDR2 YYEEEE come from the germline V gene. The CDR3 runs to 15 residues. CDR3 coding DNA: TGTGCCAGCAGCCAGGGACAGGGGTTCGCTTATGGCTACACCTTC. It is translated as CASSQGQGFAYGYTF.

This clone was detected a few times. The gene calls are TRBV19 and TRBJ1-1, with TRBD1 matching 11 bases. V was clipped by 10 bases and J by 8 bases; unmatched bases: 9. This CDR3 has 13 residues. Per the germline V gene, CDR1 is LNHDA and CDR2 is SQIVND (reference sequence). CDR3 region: CAISPGQGGEAFF. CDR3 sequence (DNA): TGTGCCATTTCCCCGGGACAGGGGGGAGAAGCTTTCTTT. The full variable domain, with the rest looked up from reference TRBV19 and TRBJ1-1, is DGGITQSPKYLFRKEGQNVTLSCEQNLNHDAMYWYRQDPGQGLRLIYYSQIVNDFQKGDIAEGYSVSREKKESFPLTVTSAQKNPTAFYLCAISPGQGGEAFFGQGTRLTVV.

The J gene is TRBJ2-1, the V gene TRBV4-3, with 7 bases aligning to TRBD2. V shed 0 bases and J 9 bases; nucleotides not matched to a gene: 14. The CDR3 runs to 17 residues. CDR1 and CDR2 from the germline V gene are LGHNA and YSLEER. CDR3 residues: CASSQDLLTGGRGEQFF. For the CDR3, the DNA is TGCGCCAGCAGCCAAGACCTTTTAACGGGCGGGAGAGGTGAGCAGTTCTTC.

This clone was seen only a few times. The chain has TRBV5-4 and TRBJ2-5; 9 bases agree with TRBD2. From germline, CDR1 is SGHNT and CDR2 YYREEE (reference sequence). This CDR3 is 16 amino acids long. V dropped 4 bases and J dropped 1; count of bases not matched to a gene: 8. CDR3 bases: TGTGCCAGCAGCCACTCGGGGCGGGGGGGCCAAGAGACCCAGTACTTC. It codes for CASSHSGRGGQETQYF.

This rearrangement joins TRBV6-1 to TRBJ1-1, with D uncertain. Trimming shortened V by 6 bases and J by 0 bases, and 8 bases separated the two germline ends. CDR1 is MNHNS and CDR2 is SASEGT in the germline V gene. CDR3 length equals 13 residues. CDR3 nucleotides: TGTGCCAGCAGGGAGAGGATGAACACTGAAGCTTTCTTT. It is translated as CASRERMNTEAFF.

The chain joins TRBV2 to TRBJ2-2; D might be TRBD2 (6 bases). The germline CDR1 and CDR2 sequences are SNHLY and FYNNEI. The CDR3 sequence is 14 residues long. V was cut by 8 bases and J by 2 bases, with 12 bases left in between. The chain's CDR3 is CASGRDFNTGELFF. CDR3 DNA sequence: TGTGCCAGCGGCCGGGACTTCAACACCGGGGAGCTGTTTTTT.

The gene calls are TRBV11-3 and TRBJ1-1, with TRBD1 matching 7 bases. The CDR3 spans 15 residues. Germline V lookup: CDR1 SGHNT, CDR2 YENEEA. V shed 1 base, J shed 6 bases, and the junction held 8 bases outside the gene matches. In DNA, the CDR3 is TGTGCCAGCAGCTTAGTCCCAGGGGGGTTATCTGAAGCTTTCTTT. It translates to CASSLVPGGLSEAFF.

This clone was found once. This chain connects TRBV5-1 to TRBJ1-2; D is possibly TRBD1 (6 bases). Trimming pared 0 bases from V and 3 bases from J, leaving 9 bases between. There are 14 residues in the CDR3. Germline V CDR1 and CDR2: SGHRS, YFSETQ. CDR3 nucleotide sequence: TGCGCCAGCAGCTTGGTCGGGGGGCACTATGGCTACACCTTC. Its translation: CASSLVGGHYGYTF.

The CDR3 spells CASSYFPGTNYGYTF. The CDR3, as DNA: TGTGCCAGCAGTTACTTCCCAGGAACTAACTATGGCTACACCTTC. The chain links TRBV6-6 to TRBJ1-2, with D hard to call. The V gene lost 1 base and the J gene lost 0 bases, with 9 bases spanning the gap. From germline, CDR1 is MNHNY and CDR2 SVGAGI (reference sequence). This CDR3 is 15 amino acids long.

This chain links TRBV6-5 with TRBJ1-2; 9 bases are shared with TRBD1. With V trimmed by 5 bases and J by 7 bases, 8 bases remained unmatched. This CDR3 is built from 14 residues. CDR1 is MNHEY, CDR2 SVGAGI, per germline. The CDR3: CASSGTGTGLGYTF. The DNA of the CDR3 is TGTGCCAGCAGTGGAACCGGGACAGGGCTTGGCTACACCTTC.

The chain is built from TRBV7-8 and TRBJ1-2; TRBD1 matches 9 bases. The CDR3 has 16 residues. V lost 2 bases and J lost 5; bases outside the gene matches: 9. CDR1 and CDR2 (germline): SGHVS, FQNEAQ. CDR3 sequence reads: CASSLTREQGAYGYTF. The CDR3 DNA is TGTGCCAGCAGCTTAACGCGCGAACAGGGGGCTTATGGCTACACCTTC.

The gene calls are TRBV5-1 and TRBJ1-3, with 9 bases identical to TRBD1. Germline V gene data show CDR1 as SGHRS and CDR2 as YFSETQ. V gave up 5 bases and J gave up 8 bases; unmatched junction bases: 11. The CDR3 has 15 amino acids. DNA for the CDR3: TGCGCCAGCAGGTCCAACAGGGGGCCGTGGGACACCATATATTTT. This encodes CASRSNRGPWDTIYF.